The T cell receptor (beta chain) under discussion was sequenced for a study of shared clonotypes between healthy human individuals. At a deep level, the assay was run. TCRdb keeps only in-frame clones here, not all; method: immunoSEQ multiplex PCR. Altogether 2,500,000 or so clones are present, roughly 92% being singletons, with the ten largest covering 0.3% to 0.4%. CDR1 is MNHNY and CDR2 is SVGAGI in the germline V gene (reference sequence). V was clipped by 4 bases and J by 2 bases, with 12 bases between them. This CDR3 region has 15 residues. Sequencing input: naive CD4+ T cells from PBMCs. Subset given: CD45RA+ positively selected. The receptor's source is a man aged 18 to 35 in good health. Some clones in this sample may be carry-over from other donors' samples. The chain carries TRBV6-6 and TRBJ1-5, with unresolved D. The CDR3 DNA follows: TGTGCCAGCAGTTTCGTCGCGGAGGGCAATCAGCCCCAGCATTTT. Its translation is CASSFVAEGNQPQHF.